This entry is about one T cell receptor (beta chain). Its antigen is unidentified. Different DNA sequences within this sample yield the same CDR3. This sample is drawn from a study of CD8+ T cells in alopecia areata. Study summary: Treated patients received oral tofacitinib, 5 to 10 mg twice daily. Study observations and caveats: Lesional scalp displayed greater clonality than normal scalp, most notably in alopecia totalis/universalis.

The CDR3 sequence is 15 residues long. Germline CDR1 reads MNHEY; CDR2 reads SVGAGI. V was clipped by 0 bases and J by 1 base, with 6 bases between them. Extraction of RNA preceded its reverse transcription into cDNA, which served as the sequencing template. Assay: immunoSEQ multiplex PCR; the TCRdb copy retains only in-frame clones and omits some. The data show around 140,000 clones, around 83% seen once. Treatment meaning: oral pan-JAK inhibitor, 5-10 mg twice daily. The receptor's source is a human donor with alopecia areata. The V and J genes are TRBV6-5 and TRBJ2-2; D remains ambiguous. This specimen consisted of CD8+ T cells sorted from blood, obtained at week 4, from a patient treated with tofacitinib. The CDR3, as DNA: TGTGCCAGCAGTTACTCTGGGGAGAACACCGGGGAGCTGTTTTTT. This encodes CASSYSGENTGELFF.